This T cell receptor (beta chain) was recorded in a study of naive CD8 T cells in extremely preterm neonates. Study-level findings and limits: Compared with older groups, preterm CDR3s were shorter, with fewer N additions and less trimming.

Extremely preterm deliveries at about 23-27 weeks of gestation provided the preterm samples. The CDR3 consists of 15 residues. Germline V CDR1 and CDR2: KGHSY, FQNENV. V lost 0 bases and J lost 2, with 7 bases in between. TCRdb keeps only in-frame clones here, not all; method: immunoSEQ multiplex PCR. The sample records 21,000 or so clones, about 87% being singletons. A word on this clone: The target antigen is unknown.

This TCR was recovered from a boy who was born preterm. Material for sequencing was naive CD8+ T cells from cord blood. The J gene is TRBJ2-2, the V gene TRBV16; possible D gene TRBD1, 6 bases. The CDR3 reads CASSQSGTNTGELFF. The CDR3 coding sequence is TGTGCCAGCAGCCAATCCGGGACAAACACCGGGGAGCTGTTTTTT.